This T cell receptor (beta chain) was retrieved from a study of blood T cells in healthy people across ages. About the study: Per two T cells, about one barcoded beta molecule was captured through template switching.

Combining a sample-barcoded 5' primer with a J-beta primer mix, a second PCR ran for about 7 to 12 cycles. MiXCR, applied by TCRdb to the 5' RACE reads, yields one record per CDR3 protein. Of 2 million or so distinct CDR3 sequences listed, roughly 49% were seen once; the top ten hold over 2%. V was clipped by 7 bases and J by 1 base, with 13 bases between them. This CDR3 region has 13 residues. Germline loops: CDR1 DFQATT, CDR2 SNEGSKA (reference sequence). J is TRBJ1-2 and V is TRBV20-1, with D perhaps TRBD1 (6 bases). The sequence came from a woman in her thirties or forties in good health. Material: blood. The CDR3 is CSVPTGFNYGYTF. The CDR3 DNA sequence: TGCAGTGTCCCGACAGGATTTAACTATGGCTACACCTTC.